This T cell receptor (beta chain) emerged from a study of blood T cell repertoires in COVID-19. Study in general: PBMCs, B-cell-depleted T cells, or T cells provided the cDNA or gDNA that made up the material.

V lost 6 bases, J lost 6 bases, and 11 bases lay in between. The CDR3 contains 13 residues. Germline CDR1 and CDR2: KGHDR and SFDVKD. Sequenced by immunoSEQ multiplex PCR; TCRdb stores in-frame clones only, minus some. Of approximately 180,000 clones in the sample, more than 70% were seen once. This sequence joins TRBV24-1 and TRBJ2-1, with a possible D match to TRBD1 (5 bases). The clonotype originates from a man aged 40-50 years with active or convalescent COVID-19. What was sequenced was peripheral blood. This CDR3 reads CATSPWQGNEQFF. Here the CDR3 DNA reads TGTGCCACCAGTCCTTGGCAGGGCAATGAGCAGTTCTTC.